Below, one T cell receptor (beta chain) is given with its context. The sample belongs to a study of blood T cell repertoires in COVID-19. The V gene lost 3 bases and the J gene lost 0 bases, with 11 bases spanning the gap. The CDR3 is made up of 15 amino acids. The germline V gene has CDR1 SNHLY and CDR2 FYNNEI. The assay was immunoSEQ multiplex PCR, and TCRdb's table has in-frame clones only and misses some. The sample has 120,000 to 150,000 clones; 84% are singletons. Sequencing was performed on PBMCs or T cells enriched from blood (not recorded which). V is TRBV2 and J is TRBJ1-1, with a weak D call TRBD1 (6 bases). This receptor was identified in a young woman who had been exposed to COVID-19. The DNA of the CDR3 is TGTGCCAGCAGTGACCAGGGGACAATGAACACTGAAGCTTTCTTT. Its translation: CASSDQGTMNTEAFF.